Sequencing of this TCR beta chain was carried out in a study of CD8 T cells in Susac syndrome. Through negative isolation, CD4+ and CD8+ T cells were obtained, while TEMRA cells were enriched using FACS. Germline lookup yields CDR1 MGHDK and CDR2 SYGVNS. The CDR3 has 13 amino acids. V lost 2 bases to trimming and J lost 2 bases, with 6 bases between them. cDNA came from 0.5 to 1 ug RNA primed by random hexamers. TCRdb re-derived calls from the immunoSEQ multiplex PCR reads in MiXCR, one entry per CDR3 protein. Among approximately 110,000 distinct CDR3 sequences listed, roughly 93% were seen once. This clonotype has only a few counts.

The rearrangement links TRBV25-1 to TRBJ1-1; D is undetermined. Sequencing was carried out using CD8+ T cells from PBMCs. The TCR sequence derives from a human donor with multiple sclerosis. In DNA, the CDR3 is TGTGCCAGCAGTGAAGGCCTTAACACTGAAGCTTTCTTT. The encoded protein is CASSEGLNTEAFF.